This T cell receptor (beta chain) was recovered during a study of technical replicates of blood from a few donors. V lost 2 bases and J 2 bases, leaving 9 bases between the germline ends. The CDR3 extends over 14 amino acids. Germline lookup yields CDR1 MNHNY and CDR2 SVGAGI (reference sequence). The assay was immunoSEQ multiplex PCR, and TCRdb's table has in-frame clones only and misses some. The table has fewer than 100,000 clones, approximately 95% seen once. This clone was picked up one time. Sequenced sample: T cells isolated from PBMCs. The TCR originated in a human donor in good health. This rearrangement joins TRBV6-6 to TRBJ2-5; no firm D call. CDR3 bases: TGTGCCAGCAGTTACCGGGTAACACAAGAGACCCAGTACTTC. Residues: CASSYRVTQETQYF.